Below, one TCR beta chain is given with its context. Its antigen is currently unknown. This CDR3 has 16 residues. V was clipped by 4 bases and J by 5 bases; unmatched bases: 11. CDR1 and CDR2 from the germline V gene are SGHNT and YENEEA. Profiled with immunoSEQ multiplex PCR; TCRdb holds only in-frame clones, not every one. Of 90,000 to 110,000 clones listed, less than 90% are singletons. No infections or other immune events were documented during collection. The source of the sample is a study of identifying expanded T cells in peripheral blood. Regarding the study as a whole: Roughly two-week clone count variance significantly increased as total template count grew. Technical replicates showed approximately 1.2 changed clones; approximately 2 weeks around 15; four weeks 19.

The sequencing sample was made of blood. This chain connects TRBV11-3 to TRBJ2-1, with TRBD2 matching over 7 bases. This sequence originates from a person aged 18 to 70 in good health. The CDR3 DNA sequence: TGTGCCAGCAGCTCTCAGCATAGCGGGCCTAACAATGAGCAGTTCTTC. Translated: CASSSQHSGPNNEQFF.